Following are 4 T cell receptor beta chains from one sample sequenced in a study of T cell changes during pregnancy in multiple sclerosis. TCRdb keeps only in-frame clones here, not all; method: immunoSEQ multiplex PCR. The profile shows tens of thousands of clones, 80% to 95% of them singletons. The sequencing used peripheral blood, collected in the second trimester of pregnancy. The receptors shown here come from a female donor with multiple sclerosis, enrolled in a pregnancy study.

The V and J genes are TRBV6-5 and TRBJ2-3; the D gene is possibly TRBD2 (6 bases). CDR1 and CDR2 from the germline V gene are MNHEY and SVGAGI. The V end was cut by 3 bases, the J end by 0 bases, with 7 bases between. This CDR3 comprises 14 residues. CDR3 sequence: CASSYGGSTDTQYF. The CDR3 nucleotides are TGTGCCAGCAGTTATGGGGGGAGCACAGATACGCAGTATTTT.

V is TRBV28 and J is TRBJ2-7; possible D gene TRBD2, 6 bases. This CDR3 is built from 14 residues. Germline CDR1 reads MDHEN; CDR2 reads SYDVKM. V was pared by 7 bases and J by 3 bases, with 16 bases between. CDR3: CASISGGSNYEQYF. The CDR3 DNA follows: TGTGCCAGCATTAGTGGAGGGAGCAACTACGAGCAGTACTTC.

The chain employs TRBV19 and TRBJ2-7; 9 nucleotides line up with TRBD1. Per germline, CDR1 LNHDA and CDR2 SQIVND (reference sequence). This CDR3 contains 14 residues. Trimming removed 5 bases from V and 6 bases from J; junction bases left unmatched: 8. The CDR3 DNA reads TGTGCCAGTAGTGAGGACAGGGGAGGAGCCGAGCAGTACTTC. It encodes CASSEDRGGAEQYF. Combining the CDR3 with reference TRBV19 and TRBJ2-7 gives the whole variable domain DGGITQSPKYLFRKEGQNVTLSCEQNLNHDAMYWYRQDPGQGLRLIYYSQIVNDFQKGDIAEGYSVSREKKESFPLTVTSAQKNPTAFYLCASSEDRGGAEQYFGPGTRLTVT.

The rearrangement uses TRBV25-1 and TRBJ1-2; 8 bases map to TRBD1. V trimming: 2 bases; J trimming: 6 bases; junction bases outside the gene matches: 5. Per germline, CDR1 MGHDK and CDR2 SYGVNS. The CDR3 is 14 amino acids. For the CDR3, the DNA is TGTGCCAGCAGTGAAACAGGGGGATTGAATGGCTACACCTTC. Residues: CASSETGGLNGYTF.